These 17 T cell receptor beta chains were all obtained from the same sample, sequenced in a study of cytomegalovirus exposure and HLA in healthy donors. The primer mix had 60 Vbeta and 13 Jbeta primers. Libraries were prepared by immunoSEQ multiplex PCR; TCRdb keeps only in-frame clonotypes and omits some of them. There are 150,000 or so clones in the sample; around 9.7% occur only once, and approximately 1.9% lies in the top ten. Sequencing was carried out using PBMCs. These receptors all come from a man aged 50-60 years in good health and CMV-seronegative.

This chain links TRBV5-1 with TRBJ2-1; possible D gene TRBD2, 5 bases. CDR3 size: 15 residues. CDR1 and CDR2 (germline): SGHRS, YFSETQ. V shed 0 bases and J shed 6 bases, with 13 bases lying between them. CDR3 loop: CASSLVVAEGNEQFF. The CDR3 nucleotides read TGCGCCAGCAGCTTGGTGGTAGCTGAGGGCAATGAGCAGTTCTTC.

This clone was observed at least ten times. The chain has TRBV4-1 and TRBJ2-7; 11 positions match TRBD2. The V segment lost 1 base and the J segment 7 bases; nucleotides outside the gene matches: 6. CDR3 size: 15 residues. Germline assignment: CDR1 MGHRA and CDR2 YSYEKL. The CDR3 here is CASSQGFSGRGEQYF. In DNA form, the CDR3 reads TGCGCCAGCAGCCAAGGGTTTAGCGGGAGGGGGGAGCAGTACTTC.

The rearrangement links TRBV25-1 to TRBJ1-4, with 8 bases lining up with TRBD1. Germline trimming cut 2 bases from V and 7 bases from J; bases unmatched to any gene: 3. In germline, CDR1 is MGHDK, CDR2 SYGVNS. This CDR3 has 14 residues. The CDR3 reads CASSESRGREKLFF. CDR3 in DNA: TGTGCCAGCAGTGAAAGCAGGGGGCGTGAAAAACTGTTTTTT.

This clone has only a few counts. This chain uses TRBV27 with TRBJ2-5; weak D call: TRBD2 (5 bases). In germline, CDR1 is MNHEY, CDR2 SMNVEV (reference sequence). CDR3 length: 11 amino acids. Between the trimmed V and J ends, which lost 8 bases and 4 bases, there was a span of 8 bases. The CDR3 DNA is TGTGCCAGCCTACGGGGAGAGACCCAGTACTTC. Protein: CASLRGETQYF.

The rearrangement uses TRBV5-1 and TRBJ2-3, with 10 bases lining up with TRBD2. This CDR3 has 18 residues. Germline loops: CDR1 SGHRS, CDR2 YFSETQ. V lost 1 base to trimming and J lost 0 bases; unmatched junction nucleotides: 8. In DNA form, the CDR3 reads TGCGCCAGCAGCTTGATTTCTAGCGGGAGTTCTAGCACAGATACGCAGTATTTT. Translating gives CASSLISSGSSSTDTQYF.

The chain combines TRBV10-2 with TRBJ2-6; D unclear. The CDR3 sequence is 14 residues long. The germline gives CDR1 WSHSY, CDR2 SAAADI. V lost 4 bases to trimming and J lost 6 bases, with 10 bases between them. CDR3 residues: CASSVQVQANVLTF. The CDR3 DNA follows: TGCGCCAGCAGTGTTCAGGTTCAGGCCAACGTCCTGACTTTC.

The CDR3 here is CASSQFDGRKDTQYF. The CDR3 DNA sequence: TGCGCCAGCAGCCAGTTCGACGGGAGAAAAGATACGCAGTATTTT. The genes are TRBV4-1 and TRBJ2-3; weak D call: TRBD2 (6 bases). Trimming removed 3 bases at V and 5 bases at J, with 15 bases between. The CDR3 covers 15 residues. Germline-derived CDR1 and CDR2 are MGHRA and YSYEKL.

This clone showed up just a few times. The chain employs TRBV6-5 and TRBJ2-5, with 8 bases aligning to TRBD2. The germline gives CDR1 MNHEY, CDR2 SVGAGI. Germline trimming cut 8 bases from V and 5 bases from J; bases unmatched to any gene: 13. This CDR3 is 15 amino acids long. CDR3 sequence reads: CASQTGGGMFETQYF. Here the CDR3 DNA reads TGTGCCAGCCAAACGGGGGGGGGAATGTTTGAGACCCAGTACTTC.

The chain carries TRBV4-1 and TRBJ2-3; 7 nucleotides line up with TRBD2. This CDR3 has 16 amino acids. The germline gives CDR1 MGHRA, CDR2 YSYEKL. The trim removed 4 bases at V and 8 bases at J, leaving 15 bases unmatched. The CDR3 bases are TGCGCCAGCAGCCCGGTGGTAGCGGGTTTGAGCGGTACGCAGTATTTT. Its translation: CASSPVVAGLSGTQYF.

The chain combines TRBV9 with TRBJ2-7; 9 bases agree with TRBD2. CDR3 length equals 17 residues. From germline, CDR1 is SGDLS and CDR2 YYNGEE. J was trimmed by 3 bases and V by 3 bases; bases with no gene match: 13. This CDR3 reads CASSGVLGTSSLYEQYF. In DNA form, the CDR3 reads TGTGCCAGCAGCGGGGTTCTGGGGACTAGCTCCCTCTACGAGCAGTACTTC.

CDR3 loop: CASSGVLAGQETQYF. Written as DNA, the CDR3 is TGTGCCAGCAGCGGAGTACTAGCGGGTCAAGAGACCCAGTACTTC. The J gene is TRBJ2-5, the V gene TRBV9; 9 bases fit TRBD2. Trimming removed 3 bases from V and 2 bases from J; junction bases left unmatched: 5. The CDR3 has 15 amino acids. From germline, CDR1 is SGDLS and CDR2 YYNGEE.

This clone was picked up a small number of times. The junction departs from the called germline gene at one end, perhaps through a read error. This chain joins TRBV20-1 and TRBJ1-1; D ambiguous. This CDR3 is built from 11 residues. The V gene's germline CDR1 is DFQATT and CDR2 SNEGSKA (reference sequence). In DNA form, the CDR3 reads TGCAGTGCTAGCCTGCACACCGAAGCTTTCTTT. Protein product: CSASLHTEAFF.

In its sample, this clone was seen a few times. V and J are TRBV5-4 and TRBJ1-1; TRBD1 agrees at 7 bases. The CDR3 contains 14 residues. The V gene's germline CDR1 is SGHNT and CDR2 YYREEE (reference sequence). V dropped 1 base and J dropped 4; count of bases not matched to a gene: 4. This chain's CDR3 is CASSLIDRVTEAFF. In DNA, the CDR3 is TGTGCCAGCAGCTTGATCGACAGGGTCACTGAAGCTTTCTTT. Full variable domain (rest looked up from reference TRBV5-4 and TRBJ1-1): ETGVTQSPTHLIKTRGQQVTLRCSSQSGHNTVSWYQQALGQGPQFIFQYYREEENGRGNFPPRFSGLQFPNYSSELNVNALELDDSALYLCASSLIDRVTEAFFGQGTRLTVV.

This chain joins TRBV18 and TRBJ2-5, with a tentative D call TRBD1 (5 bases). The J call may not be correct, given that the DNA end is closer to TRBJ2-7. Germline V lookup: CDR1 KGHSH, CDR2 LQKENI. This CDR3 region has 16 residues. The DNA for the CDR3 is TGTGCCAGCTCACCACCGGGGTCGGCAGGGCTCTACGAGCAGTACTTC. Its protein product is CASSPPGSAGLYEQYF.

The CDR3 is CASRLSVAYNSPLHF. CDR3 bases: TGTGCCAGCAGACTATCGGTGGCCTATAATTCACCCCTCCACTTT. The chain carries TRBV6-1 and TRBJ1-6; D is unresolved. Looked up from germline, CDR1 is MNHNS and CDR2 is SASEGT. There are 15 residues in the CDR3. Trimming left V 6 bases short and J 2 bases short, with 11 bases between.

As to this clone: Germline and junction disagree at one end, which may indicate a read error. The J gene is TRBJ1-5, the V gene TRBV7-9; D uncertain. The CDR3 sequence is 14 residues long. Germline CDR1 and CDR2: SEHNR and FQNEAQ (reference sequence). The CDR3 loop is CASSPRFDDQPQHF. The CDR3 DNA reads as TGTGCCAGCAGCCCCAGGTTTGATGATCAACCCCAGCATTTT.

The V gene is TRBV28, the J gene TRBJ2-3, with 12 bases lining up with TRBD2. V lost 5 bases to trimming and J lost 5 bases; unmatched junction nucleotides: 2. The CDR3 runs to 14 residues. Germline V gene data show CDR1 as MDHEN and CDR2 as SYDVKM. This CDR3 is CASSKLAGGDTQYF. The CDR3 region has the DNA TGTGCCAGCAGTAAACTAGCGGGAGGAGATACGCAGTATTTT.